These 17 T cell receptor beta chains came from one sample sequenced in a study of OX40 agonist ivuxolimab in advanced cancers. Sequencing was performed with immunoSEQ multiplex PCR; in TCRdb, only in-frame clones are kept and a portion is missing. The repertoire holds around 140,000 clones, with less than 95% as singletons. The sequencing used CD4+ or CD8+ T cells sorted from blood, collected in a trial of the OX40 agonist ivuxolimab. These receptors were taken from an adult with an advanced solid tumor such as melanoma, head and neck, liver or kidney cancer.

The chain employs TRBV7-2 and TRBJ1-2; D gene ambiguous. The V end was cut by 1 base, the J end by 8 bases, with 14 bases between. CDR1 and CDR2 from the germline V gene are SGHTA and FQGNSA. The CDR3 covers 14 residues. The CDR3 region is CASSLDPGGRGYTF. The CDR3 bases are TGTGCCAGCAGCTTAGATCCGGGAGGGAGGGGCTACACCTTC.

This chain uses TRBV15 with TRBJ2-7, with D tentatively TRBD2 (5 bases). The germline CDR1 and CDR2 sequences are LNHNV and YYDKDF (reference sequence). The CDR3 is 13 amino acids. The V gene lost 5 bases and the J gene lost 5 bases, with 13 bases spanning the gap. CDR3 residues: CATSPGLVHEQYF. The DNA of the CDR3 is TGTGCCACCAGCCCGGGATTAGTCCACGAGCAGTACTTC.

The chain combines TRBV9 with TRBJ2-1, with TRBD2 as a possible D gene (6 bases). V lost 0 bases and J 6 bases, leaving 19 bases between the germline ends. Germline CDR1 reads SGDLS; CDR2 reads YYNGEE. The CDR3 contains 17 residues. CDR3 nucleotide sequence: TGTGCCAGCAGCGTAGGCGGGGAGGCCTTCTTGGGCAATGAGCAGTTCTTC. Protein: CASSVGGEAFLGNEQFF.

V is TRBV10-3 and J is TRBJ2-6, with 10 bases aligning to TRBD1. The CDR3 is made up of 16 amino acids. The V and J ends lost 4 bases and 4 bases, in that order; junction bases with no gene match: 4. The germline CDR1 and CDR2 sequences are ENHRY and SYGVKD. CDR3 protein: CAISGQGASGANVLTF. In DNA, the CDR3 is TGTGCCATCAGTGGACAGGGGGCGTCGGGGGCCAACGTCCTGACTTTC.

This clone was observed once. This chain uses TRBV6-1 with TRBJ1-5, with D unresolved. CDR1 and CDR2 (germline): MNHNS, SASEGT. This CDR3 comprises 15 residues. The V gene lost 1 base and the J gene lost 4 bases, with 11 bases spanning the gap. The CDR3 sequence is CASSEDRTWNQPQHF. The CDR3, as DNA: TGTGCCAGCAGTGAAGACAGAACATGGAATCAGCCCCAGCATTTT.

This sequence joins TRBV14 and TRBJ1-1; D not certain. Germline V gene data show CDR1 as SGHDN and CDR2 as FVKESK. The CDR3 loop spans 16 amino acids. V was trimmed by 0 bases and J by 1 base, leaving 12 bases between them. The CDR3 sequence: CASSQELVGGNTEAFF. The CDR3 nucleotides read TGTGCCAGCAGCCAAGAGTTAGTCGGTGGGAACACTGAAGCTTTCTTT.

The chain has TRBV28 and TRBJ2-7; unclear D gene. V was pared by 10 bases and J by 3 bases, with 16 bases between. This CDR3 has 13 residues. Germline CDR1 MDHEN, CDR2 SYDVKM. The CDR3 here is CATLRQANYEQYF. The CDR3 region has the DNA TGTGCCACCCTCCGGCAGGCGAACTACGAGCAGTACTTC.

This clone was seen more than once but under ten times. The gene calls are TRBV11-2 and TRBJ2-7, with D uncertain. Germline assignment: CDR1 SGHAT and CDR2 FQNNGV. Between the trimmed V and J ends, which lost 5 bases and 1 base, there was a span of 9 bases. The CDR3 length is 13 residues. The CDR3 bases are TGTGCCAGCAGCATGGACCATTCCTACGAGCAGTACTTC. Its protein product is CASSMDHSYEQYF.

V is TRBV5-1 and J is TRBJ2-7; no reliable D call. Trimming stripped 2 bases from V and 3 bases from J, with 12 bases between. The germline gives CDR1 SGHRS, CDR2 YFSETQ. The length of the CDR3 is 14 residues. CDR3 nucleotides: TGCGCCAGCAGCTTTTCCTTCAGTCTCTACGAGCAGTACTTC. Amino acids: CASSFSFSLYEQYF.

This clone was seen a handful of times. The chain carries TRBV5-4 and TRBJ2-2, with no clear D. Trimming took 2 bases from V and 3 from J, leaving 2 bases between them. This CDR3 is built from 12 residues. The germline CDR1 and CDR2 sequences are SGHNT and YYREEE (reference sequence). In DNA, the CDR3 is TGTGCCAGCAGCTTTTACACCGGGGAGCTGTTTTTT. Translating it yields CASSFYTGELFF.

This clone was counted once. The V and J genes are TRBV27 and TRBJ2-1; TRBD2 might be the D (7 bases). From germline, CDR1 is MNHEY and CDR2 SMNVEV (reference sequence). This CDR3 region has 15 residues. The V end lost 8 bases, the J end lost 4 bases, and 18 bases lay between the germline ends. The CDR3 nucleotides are TGTGCCAGCGGGGCGGGGGCCGCGTTTTACAATGAGCAGTTCTTC. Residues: CASGAGAAFYNEQFF.

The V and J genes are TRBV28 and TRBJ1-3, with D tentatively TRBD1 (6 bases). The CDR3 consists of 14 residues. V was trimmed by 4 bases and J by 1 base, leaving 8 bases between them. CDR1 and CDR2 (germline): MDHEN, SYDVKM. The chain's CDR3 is CASSSQGSGNTIYF. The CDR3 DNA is TGTGCCAGCAGTTCCCAGGGGTCTGGAAACACCATATATTTT. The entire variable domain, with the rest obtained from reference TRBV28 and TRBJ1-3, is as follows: DVKVTQSSRYLVKRTGEKVFLECVQDMDHENMFWYRQDPGLGLRLIYFSYDVKMKEKGDIPEGYSVSREKKERFSLILESASTNQTSMYLCASSSQGSGNTIYFGEGSWLTVV.

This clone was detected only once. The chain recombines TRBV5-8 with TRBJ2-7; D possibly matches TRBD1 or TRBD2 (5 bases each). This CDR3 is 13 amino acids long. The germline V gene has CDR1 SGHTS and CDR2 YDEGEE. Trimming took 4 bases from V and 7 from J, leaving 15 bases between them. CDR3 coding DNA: TGTGCCAGCAGCAGGGGACGGGATAAAGAGCAGTACTTC. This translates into CASSRGRDKEQYF. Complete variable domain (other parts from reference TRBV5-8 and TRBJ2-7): EAGVTQSPTHLIKTRGQQATLRCSPISGHTSVYWYQQALGLGLQFLLWYDEGEERNRGNFPPRFSGRQFPNYSSELNVNALELEDSALYLCASSRGRDKEQYFGPGTRLTVT.

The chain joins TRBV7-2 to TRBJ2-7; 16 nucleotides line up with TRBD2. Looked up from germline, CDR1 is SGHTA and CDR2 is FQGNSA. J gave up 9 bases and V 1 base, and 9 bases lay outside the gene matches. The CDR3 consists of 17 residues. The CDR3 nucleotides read TGTGCCAGCAGCTTAGGGGTGGCCGGGACTAGCGGGAGGGGGCAGTACTTC. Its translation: CASSLGVAGTSGRGQYF.

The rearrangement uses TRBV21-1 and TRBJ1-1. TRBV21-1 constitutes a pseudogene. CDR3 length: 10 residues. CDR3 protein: CASRYTEAFF. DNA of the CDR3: TGTGCCAGCAGATACACTGAAGCTTTCTTT.

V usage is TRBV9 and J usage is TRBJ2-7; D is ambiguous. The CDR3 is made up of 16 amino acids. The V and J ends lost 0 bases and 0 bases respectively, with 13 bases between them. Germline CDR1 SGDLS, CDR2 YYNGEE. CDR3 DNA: TGTGCCAGCAGCGTAGGCTTGGAGCCGAGCTCCTACGAGCAGTACTTC. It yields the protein CASSVGLEPSSYEQYF.

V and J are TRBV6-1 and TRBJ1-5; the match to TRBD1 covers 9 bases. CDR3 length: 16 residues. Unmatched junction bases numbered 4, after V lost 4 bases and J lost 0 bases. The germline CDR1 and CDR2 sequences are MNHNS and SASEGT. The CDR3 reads CASSGLDRGSNQPQHF. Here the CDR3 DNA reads TGTGCCAGCAGTGGGCTGGACAGGGGTAGCAATCAGCCCCAGCATTTT.